This TCR beta chain was found in a study of cytomegalovirus exposure and HLA in healthy donors listed by TCRdb under 2017. About the study as a whole: An earlier analysis of roughly 570 of the donors reported under 300 Gb of sequence data and around 120 million unique TCR beta sequences obtained from around 170 million T cells. In a later genetic analysis, genome-wide SNP genotypes for about 55% of the roughly 670 donors were used, and that subset was treated as a discovery cohort. The later analysis used no new phenotypic data to find candidate immune exposures, relying instead on TCR beta sequences and their occurrence across donors. Both class I and class II loci were covered by HLA typing, at four-digit resolution. To predict cytomegalovirus infection status, the study brought together high-throughput TCR immunosequencing, statistical association of individual TCRs with disease status, and machine learning. About 300 gigabases of sequencing data and 75 million to 85 million unique TCR sequences made up an early release that covered roughly 670 HLA-typed donors. The study profiled the T cell repertoires of 666 subjects by immunosequencing and related them to cytomegalovirus serostatus. Every discovery cohort repertoire had been produced on one sequencing platform. The study aimed to test whether cataloging public T cell receptors could reveal signatures of past pathogen exposure. Typing coverage differed by locus: A, B, C, DRB1 and DQB1 were typed in about 629-630 donors, DQA1 in about 500, DPA1 in 600 to 610, and DPB1 in roughly 450. In addition to the first cohort of 666 subjects, a separate validation cohort of 120 different subjects was used. An earlier analysis of roughly 600 of the donors used high-throughput TCR beta sequencing to judge whether each TCR beta V gene segment behaved as functional or pseudogenic. Roughly 5 DR-DQ haplotypes were treated as single units for association and clustering because of strong linkage in the cohort. Donor age, sex, ethnicity and CMV serostatus were compiled together with the repertoire data. A later analysis re-analyzed previously published TCR beta repertoires from 600 to 850 donors and added high-resolution HLA genotyping to study TCR occurrence patterns. Of the 398 genotyped donors, roughly 85% fell in the genetic ancestry cluster associated with self-reported Caucasian donors. Across some 400 genotyped donors of the cohort, an average of about 250,000 unique TCR beta nucleotide sequences per donor were sequenced, and around 20% of those sequences were non-productive.

The cohort comprised some 680 healthy bone marrow donors. All cohort members were sampled while nominally healthy, although unrecorded immune exposures were likely present. The donor tested CMV seronegative and was one of the 352 seronegative cohort members. Every donor gave a peripheral blood sample, and the peripheral blood mononuclear cells from that sample were used for TCR beta sequencing. Genomic DNA was extracted from the blood cell samples with the Qiagen DNeasy Blood Extraction Kit. The sample holds one count of this clone. Its specific antigen is unknown. Per-base qualities were not stored, and no clone one base away is much larger. Library creation used the immunoSEQ multiplex PCR assay. A mixture of 60 forward primers for TCR Vbeta segments and 13 reverse primers for TCR Jbeta segments was used in the multiplex PCR. The CDR3 region of rearranged TCR beta genes was amplified from genomic DNA with a multiplex PCR assay. On the Illumina HiSeq System, the amplified TCR beta libraries were sequenced as 87-base-pair reads. In the authors' own workflow: A later analysis counted approximately 76 million unique TCR beta chains across the 690 or so repertoires, and around 9.9 million of these chains were shared by at least two donors. To remove PCR and sequencing errors, raw reads were error-corrected and collapsed into unique sequences using a nearest-neighbor algorithm that merged closely related sequences. CDR3 sequences were aligned to IMGT reference sequences to assign V, D and J gene segments. For a sequence to be retained, at least a six-nucleotide match to both a V gene segment and a J gene segment was required. Rearrangements were called productive when the CDR3 lacked stop codons and stayed in frame with V and J; all others were non-productive. Following IMGT convention, CDR3 was defined as the stretch from the second conserved V-encoded cysteine up to the conserved J-encoded phenylalanine. Sequences without an unambiguous match to a single V gene segment were excluded from the earlier analysis of about 630 of the donors. An earlier analysis of fewer than 750 of the donors called V segments functional above 56.7% productive rearrangements and segregating when the between-donor standard deviation exceeded 5%. A statistical classification framework was developed to diagnose cytomegalovirus status using the catalog of TCR beta chain sequences. A later analysis assigned V and J genes by comparing TCR nucleotide sequences with IMGT/GENE-DB human TR gene sequences. In a later analysis, CDR3 sequences and most-parsimonious VDJ recombination scenarios were assigned using the TCRdist pipeline. In a later analysis, each TCR beta chain was defined by its CDR3 amino acid sequence together with its V-gene family, and reads lacking a unique V-gene family were excluded. To address suspected cross-contamination and a sequencing artifact, a later analysis removed around 590 highly shared, low-generation-probability nucleotide sequences. In a later analysis, a clonal expansion index for each public chain was calculated from normalized within-repertoire ranks of inferred template counts. A later analysis computed generation probabilities with a VDJ recombination model fitted to out-of-frame rearrangements, and checked the results against IGoR. In a later analysis, TCR-TCR, TCR-HLA and TCR-CMV co-occurrence was scored with hypergeometric tests, and a repertoire-size bias correction was applied to TCR pairs. A later analysis estimated false discovery rates by permuting HLA or CMV assignments 20 times. In a later analysis, co-occurring TCRs were grouped with DBSCAN, and TCRdist sequence similarity was added when clustering was performed within HLA-allele-positive subsets. Repertoires with fewer than 30,000 or more than 120,000 public chains were left out of co-occurrence clustering, as were about 5 repertoires with anomalous nucleotide sharing. Here the immuneACCESS table is served through TCRdb, limited to in-frame sequences with V and J called. Missing clones are a known gap in these copies; in checked studies unresolved V genes cover under half, and the rest lacks a known reason. Clonal size and the V and J genes are those of that table, whereas D and trimming came from the DNA. The sample table records roughly 130,000 clones; around 80% of these occur just once. Jointly, the top ten make up approximately 4% of the sample.

Summary of the overall study and its limitations: In a later analysis, several top co-occurrence clusters were reported to appear linked to parvovirus B19, influenza, CMV and Epstein-Barr virus. In a later analysis, TCR association rates were found to vary across HLA loci, with the most associated TCRs seen for DRB1 alleles and the fewest for HLA-C alleles. In a later analysis, HLA-associated TCR beta chains were found to be more clonally expanded and to have lower generation probabilities than equally common non-associated chains. A further reported finding was that TCR beta sequences accurately predicted the HLA-A and HLA-B alleles for most subjects in the first cohort. In an earlier analysis of about 600 of the donors, most TCR beta V segments appeared in productive rearrangements about 87% or about 30% of the time, broadly matching IMGT annotations. An association between a missense DCLRE1C variant and V-gene and J-gene trimming of TCR beta chains was found in a later genetic analysis and replicated in an independent cohort. Assigning TCR associations to individual alleles was difficult when HLA alleles, especially DR and DQ, strongly co-occurred. A cluster of highly shared sequence variants was judged likely to be a technical artifact of the sequencing pipeline. The authors suggested that the approach could potentially be generalized to other disease states and immunological phenotypes. The study listed 170 or so TCR beta chains as associated with cytomegalovirus. Because HLA typing was missing for some donors at each locus, association tests included only the typed subset. A later genetic analysis reported fewer N-insertions in productive TCRs among donors in an Asian-associated ancestry cluster than the approximately 670-donor mean. At a false discovery rate of 0.05, a later analysis linked approximately 18,000 TCR beta sequences to specific HLA alleles. Roughly uniform sequencing depth across donors was assumed in presence/absence analyses, although this assumption may not hold. The classifier was reported to diagnose cytomegalovirus status with high specificity and sensitivity in both the original and validation cohorts. Because counts were too low, about 15 rarely observed V segments, including chromosome 9 orphons, were left out of the earlier analysis of some 600 of the donors. CMV serostatus was the only immune exposure information available for the cohort. A few of the identified cytomegalovirus-associated TCR beta chains were confirmed in vitro to be specific for cytomegalovirus antigens. According to a later analysis, most CMV-associated TCR beta chains appeared to be HLA-restricted, and the HLA associations seemed to be driven largely by CMV exposure. Linkage disequilibrium might explain the correlated functional status among segregating V segments, but an unknown experimental factor could not be ruled out. In this cohort, only TCR beta chains were sequenced, and detectable features were limited by the absence of alpha or paired-chain data. Across donors, most TCR sequences were observed very rarely, whereas some public TCRs were present in many individuals.

Material: PBMCs. This clonotype was obtained from a woman aged 40 to 55 in good health and CMV-seronegative.

The CDR3 has the sequence CASFDRTSYGYTF. The sequenced DNA is TGTGCCAGCTTTGACAGGACTTCCTATGGCTACACCTTC. This chain is built from TRBV19 and TRBJ1-2; TRBD1 is a weak D gene call, 6 bases matching. The CDR1 and CDR2 encoded by the germline V gene (reference sequence) are LNHDA and SQIVND. V sheds 9 bases and J sheds 4 bases, leaving 15 bases between their ends. From the cysteine up to the phenylalanine, the CDR3 has a length of 13 residues. Only the CDR3 portion is preserved as DNA: 39 bases, with reading frame beginning at the first base. With the portions outside the CDR3 filled from the reference TRBV19 and TRBJ1-2 genes, the complete variable region becomes DGGITQSPKYLFRKEGQNVTLSCEQNLNHDAMYWYRQDPGQGLRLIYYSQIVNDFQKGDIAEGYSVSREKKESFPLTVTSAQKNPTAFYLCASFDRTSYGYTFGSGTRLTVV.